These T cell receptor beta chains were read from a single sample in a study of cytomegalovirus exposure and HLA in healthy donors. The data were produced by immunoSEQ multiplex PCR, yet TCRdb's version contains in-frame clones alone and is incomplete. The data show 90,000 to 110,000 clones, roughly three quarters seen once. The sample comprised PBMCs. These receptors all stem from a man between 25 and 39 years old in good health and CMV-seronegative. Each CDR3 is given with its conserved first and last residue.

length: 15
V: TRBV27
J: TRBJ1-5
CDR3: CASSPRQGTNQPQHF

length: 16
V: TRBV7-8
J: TRBJ1-1
CDR3: CASSLGGAAGQMIAFF

length: 18
V: TRBV28
J: TRBJ2-1
CDR3: CASRPRFGGDPDWNEQFF

length: 15
V: TRBV5-4
J: TRBJ1-5
CDR3: CASSIGGTSNQPQHF

length: 14
V: TRBV9
J: TRBJ1-5
CDR3: CASSAQGGAQPQHF

length: 16
V: TRBV7-2
J: TRBJ1-4
CDR3: CASSPSSGDRGEKLFF

length: 14
V: TRBV29-1
J: TRBJ1-4
CDR3: CSAIDESRGEKLFF

length: 16
V: TRBV6-5
J: TRBJ2-7
CDR3: CASSSIPGQGTYEQYF

length: 13
V: TRBV4-3
J: TRBJ1-5
CDR3: CASSQDRGGKEHF

length: 13
V: TRBV7-9
J: TRBJ1-2
CDR3: CASSRGTSYGYTF

length: 16
V: TRBV5-1
J: TRBJ2-6
CDR3: CASSPGTPAGANVLTF

length: 15
V: TRBV19
J: TRBJ1-6
CDR3: CASKSGQGRGSPLHF

length: 16
V: TRBV28
J: TRBJ1-2
CDR3: CASTTYGGKTNYGYTF

length: 14
V: TRBV28
J: TRBJ1-2
CDR3: CASSLRGGGYGYTF

length: 13
V: TRBV28
J: TRBJ2-3
CDR3: CASTIGGADTQYF

length: 16
V: TRBV23-1
J: TRBJ1-5
CDR3: CASSQSRDRVYQPQHF

length: 15
V: TRBV7-3
J: TRBJ2-7
CDR3: CASSLFSGGPDEQYF